This TCR beta chain derives from a study of blood T cell repertoires in COVID-19. Overall study: Sites across the United States, Italy and Spain contributed samples from acute and convalescent COVID-19. Sources were T cells, B-cell-depleted T cells, or PBMCs; the material itself was cDNA or gDNA.

Germline loops: CDR1 MGHRA, CDR2 YSYEKL. The CDR3 is 18 residues long. V dropped 3 bases and J dropped 4; count of bases not matched to a gene: 12. As handled by the study authors: Reference gene primers were amplified, and this amplification served to estimate nucleated cell counts. Method: immunoSEQ multiplex PCR; TCRdb's copy keeps in-frame clones and lacks some. V, J and clone size are those of that table, while D and trimming were read from the DNA. The sample consists of about 110,000 clones, 84% of them appearing once. This clone was observed a single time. V and J are TRBV4-1 and TRBJ1-4, with 9 bases lining up with TRBD1. This clonotype was sampled from a woman aged 50 to 60 with acute or convalescent COVID-19. Sequenced material: peripheral blood. The CDR3 nucleotides read TGCGCCAGCAGCCAGGGAGGGACAGGGAGTTTCGGTAATGAAAAACTGTTTTTT. Its translation is CASSQGGTGSFGNEKLFF.